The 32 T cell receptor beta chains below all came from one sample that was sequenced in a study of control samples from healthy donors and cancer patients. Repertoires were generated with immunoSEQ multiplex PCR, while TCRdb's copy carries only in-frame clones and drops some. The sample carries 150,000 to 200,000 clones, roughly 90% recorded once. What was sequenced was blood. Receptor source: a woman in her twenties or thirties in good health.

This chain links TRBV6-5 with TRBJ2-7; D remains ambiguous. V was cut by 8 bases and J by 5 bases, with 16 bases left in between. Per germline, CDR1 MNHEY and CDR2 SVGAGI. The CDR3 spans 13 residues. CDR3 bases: TGTGCCAGCTACCACAGAGGTTGGAACGAGCAGTACTTC. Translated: CASYHRGWNEQYF.

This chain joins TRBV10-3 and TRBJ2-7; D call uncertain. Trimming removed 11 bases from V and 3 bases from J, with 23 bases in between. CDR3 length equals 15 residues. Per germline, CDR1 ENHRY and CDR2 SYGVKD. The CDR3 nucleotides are TGTGCCGCCGGTGGCGCGGACCCTCCGAACTACGAGCAGTACTTC. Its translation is CAAGGADPPNYEQYF.

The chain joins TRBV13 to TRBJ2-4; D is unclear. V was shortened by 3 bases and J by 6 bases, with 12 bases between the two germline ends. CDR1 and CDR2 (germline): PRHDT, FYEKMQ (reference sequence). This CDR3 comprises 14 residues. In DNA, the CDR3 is TGTGCCAGCAGCTTCTACATGTCTGGAAACATTCAGTACTTC. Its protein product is CASSFYMSGNIQYF.

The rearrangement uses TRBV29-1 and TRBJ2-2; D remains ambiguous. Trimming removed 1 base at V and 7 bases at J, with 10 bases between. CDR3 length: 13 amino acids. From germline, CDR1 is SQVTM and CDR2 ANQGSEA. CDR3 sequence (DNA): TGCAGCGTTGAAGGCCGGGTCGGCGGGGAGCTGTTTTTT. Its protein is CSVEGRVGGELFF.

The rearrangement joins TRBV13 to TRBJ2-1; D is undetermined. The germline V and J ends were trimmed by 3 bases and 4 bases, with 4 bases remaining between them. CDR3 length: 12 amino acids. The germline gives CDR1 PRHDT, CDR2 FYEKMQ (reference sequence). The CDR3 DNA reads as TGTGCCAGCAGCTTTAAGTACAATGAGCAGTTCTTC. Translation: CASSFKYNEQFF.

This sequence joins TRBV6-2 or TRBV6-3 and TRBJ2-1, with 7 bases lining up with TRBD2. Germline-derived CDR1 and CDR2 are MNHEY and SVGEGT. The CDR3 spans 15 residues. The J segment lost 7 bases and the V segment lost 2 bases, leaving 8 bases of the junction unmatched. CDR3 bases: TGTGCCAGCAGTTACCTTGCGGGAGTGTGGAATGAGCAGTTCTTC. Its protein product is CASSYLAGVWNEQFF.

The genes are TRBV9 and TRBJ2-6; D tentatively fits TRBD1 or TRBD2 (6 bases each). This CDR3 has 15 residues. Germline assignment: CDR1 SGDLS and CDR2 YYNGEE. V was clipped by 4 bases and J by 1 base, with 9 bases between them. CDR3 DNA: TGTGCCAGCAGCAAAGGGGGGTCTGGGGCCAACGTCCTGACTTTC. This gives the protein CASSKGGSGANVLTF.

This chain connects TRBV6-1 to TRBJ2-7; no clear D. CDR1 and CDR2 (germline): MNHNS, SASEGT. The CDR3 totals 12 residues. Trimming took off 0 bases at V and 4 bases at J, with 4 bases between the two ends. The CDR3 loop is CASSEAGYEQYF. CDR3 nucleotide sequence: TGTGCCAGCAGTGAAGCGGGGTACGAGCAGTACTTC.

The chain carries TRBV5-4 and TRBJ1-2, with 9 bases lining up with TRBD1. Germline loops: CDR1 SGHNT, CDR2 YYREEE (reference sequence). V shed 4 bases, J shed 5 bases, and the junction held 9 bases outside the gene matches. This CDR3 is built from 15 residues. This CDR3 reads CASSPGGTGKYGYTF. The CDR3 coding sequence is TGTGCCAGCAGCCCTGGGGGGACAGGGAAATATGGCTACACCTTC.

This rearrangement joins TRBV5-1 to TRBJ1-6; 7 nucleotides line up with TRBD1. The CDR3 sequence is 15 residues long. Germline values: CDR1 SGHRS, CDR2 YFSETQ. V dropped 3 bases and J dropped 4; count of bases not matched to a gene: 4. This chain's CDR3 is CASSSDRSYNSPLHF. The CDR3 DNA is TGCGCCAGCAGCTCGGACAGGAGTTATAATTCACCCCTCCACTTT.

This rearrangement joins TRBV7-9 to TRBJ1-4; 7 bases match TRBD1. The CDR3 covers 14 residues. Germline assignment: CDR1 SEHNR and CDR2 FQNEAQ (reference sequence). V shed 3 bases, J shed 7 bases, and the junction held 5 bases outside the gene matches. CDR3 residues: CASSFAGGSEKLFF. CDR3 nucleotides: TGTGCCAGCAGCTTCGCAGGGGGTTCTGAAAAACTGTTTTTT.

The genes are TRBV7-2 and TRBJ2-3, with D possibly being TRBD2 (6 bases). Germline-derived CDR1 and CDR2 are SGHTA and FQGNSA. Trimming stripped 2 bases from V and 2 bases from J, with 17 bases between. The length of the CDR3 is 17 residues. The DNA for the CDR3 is TGTGCCAGCAGCTTAACGTATTCTAGCGCTACCACAGATACGCAGTATTTT. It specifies CASSLTYSSATTDTQYF.

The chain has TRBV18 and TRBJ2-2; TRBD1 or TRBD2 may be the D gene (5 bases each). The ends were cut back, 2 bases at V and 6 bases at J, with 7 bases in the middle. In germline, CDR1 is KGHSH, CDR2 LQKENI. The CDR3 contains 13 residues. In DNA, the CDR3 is TGTGCCAGCTCACCAAGGGGACCCGGGGAGCTGTTTTTT. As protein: CASSPRGPGELFF.

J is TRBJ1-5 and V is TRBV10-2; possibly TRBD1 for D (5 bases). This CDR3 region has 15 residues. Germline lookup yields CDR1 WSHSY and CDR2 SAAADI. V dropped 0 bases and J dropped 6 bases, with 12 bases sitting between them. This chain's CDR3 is CASSESRAGRQPQHF. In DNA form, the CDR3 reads TGCGCCAGCAGTGAGTCAAGGGCAGGGCGTCAGCCCCAGCATTTT.

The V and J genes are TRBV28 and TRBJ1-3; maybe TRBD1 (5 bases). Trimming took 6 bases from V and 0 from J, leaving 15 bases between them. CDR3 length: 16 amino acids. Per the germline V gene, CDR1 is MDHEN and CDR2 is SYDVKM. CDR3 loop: CASSPGTAVSGNTIYF. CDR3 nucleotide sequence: TGTGCCAGCAGCCCCGGGACTGCTGTCTCTGGAAACACCATATATTTT. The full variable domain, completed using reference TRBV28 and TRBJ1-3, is DVKVTQSSRYLVKRTGEKVFLECVQDMDHENMFWYRQDPGLGLRLIYFSYDVKMKEKGDIPEGYSVSREKKERFSLILESASTNQTSMYLCASSPGTAVSGNTIYFGEGSWLTVV.

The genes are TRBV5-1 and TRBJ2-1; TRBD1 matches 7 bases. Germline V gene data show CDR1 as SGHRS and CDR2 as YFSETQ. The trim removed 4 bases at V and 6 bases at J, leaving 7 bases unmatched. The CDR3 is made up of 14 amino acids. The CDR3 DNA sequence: TGCGCCAGCAGCACAGGGGCCAGTGGCAATGAGCAGTTCTTC. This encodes CASSTGASGNEQFF.

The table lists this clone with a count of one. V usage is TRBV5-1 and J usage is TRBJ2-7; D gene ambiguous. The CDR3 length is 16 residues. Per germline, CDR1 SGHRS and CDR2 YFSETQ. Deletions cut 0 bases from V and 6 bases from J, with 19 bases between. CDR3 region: CASSLERSELSVEQYF. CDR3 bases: TGCGCCAGCAGCTTGGAAAGGTCGGAGCTTTCGGTCGAGCAGTACTTC.

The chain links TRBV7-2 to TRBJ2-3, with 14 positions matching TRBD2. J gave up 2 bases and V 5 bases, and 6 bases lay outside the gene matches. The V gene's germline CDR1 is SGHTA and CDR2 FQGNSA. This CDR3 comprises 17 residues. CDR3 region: CASSRGTSGRVTDTQYF. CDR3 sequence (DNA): TGTGCCAGCAGCCGTGGGACTAGCGGGAGAGTCACAGATACGCAGTATTTT.

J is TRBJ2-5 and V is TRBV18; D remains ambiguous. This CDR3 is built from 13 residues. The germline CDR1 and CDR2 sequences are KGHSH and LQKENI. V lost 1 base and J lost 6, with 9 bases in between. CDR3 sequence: CASSPQKEQTQYF. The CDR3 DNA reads TGTGCCAGCTCACCACAAAAGGAACAGACCCAGTACTTC.

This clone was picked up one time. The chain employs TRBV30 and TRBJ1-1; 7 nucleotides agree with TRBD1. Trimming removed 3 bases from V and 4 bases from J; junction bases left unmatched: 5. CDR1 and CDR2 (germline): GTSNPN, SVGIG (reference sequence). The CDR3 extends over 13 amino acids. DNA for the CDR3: TGTGCCTGGAGCAAGGGGGCGGGCACTGAAGCTTTCTTT. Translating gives CAWSKGAGTEAFF.

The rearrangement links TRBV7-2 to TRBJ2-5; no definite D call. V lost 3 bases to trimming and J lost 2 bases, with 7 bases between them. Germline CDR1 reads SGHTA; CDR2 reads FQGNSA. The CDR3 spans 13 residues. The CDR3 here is CASSLDGQETQYF. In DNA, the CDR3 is TGTGCCAGCAGCTTGGACGGACAAGAGACCCAGTACTTC. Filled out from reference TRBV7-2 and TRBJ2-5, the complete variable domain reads GAGVSQSPSNKVTEKGKDVELRCDPISGHTALYWYRQSLGQGLEFLIYFQGNSAPDKSGLPSDRFSAERTGGSVSTLTIQRTQQEDSAVYLCASSLDGQETQYFGPGTRLLVL.

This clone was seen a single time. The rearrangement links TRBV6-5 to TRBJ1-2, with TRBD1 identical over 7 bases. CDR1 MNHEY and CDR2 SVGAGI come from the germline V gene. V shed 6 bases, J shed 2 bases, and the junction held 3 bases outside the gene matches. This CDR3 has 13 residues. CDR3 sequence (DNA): TGTGCCAGCAGCGTGGGACAGAACTATGGCTACACCTTC. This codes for CASSVGQNYGYTF.

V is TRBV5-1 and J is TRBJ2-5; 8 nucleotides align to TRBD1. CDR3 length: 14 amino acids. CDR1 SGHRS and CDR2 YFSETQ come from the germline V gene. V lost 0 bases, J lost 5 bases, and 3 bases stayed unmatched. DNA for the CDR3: TGCGCCAGCAGCTTGGGACAGGGGCGGGAGACCCAGTACTTC. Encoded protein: CASSLGQGRETQYF.

Here the CDR3 DNA reads TGTGCCAGCAGTTTATGGAACCAGGCTAATGAAAAACTGTTTTTT. Translating gives CASSLWNQANEKLFF. V is TRBV28 and J is TRBJ1-4, with D uncertain. V was trimmed by 0 bases and J by 3 bases, leaving 8 bases between them. Germline-derived CDR1 and CDR2 are MDHEN and SYDVKM. This CDR3 spans 15 amino acids.

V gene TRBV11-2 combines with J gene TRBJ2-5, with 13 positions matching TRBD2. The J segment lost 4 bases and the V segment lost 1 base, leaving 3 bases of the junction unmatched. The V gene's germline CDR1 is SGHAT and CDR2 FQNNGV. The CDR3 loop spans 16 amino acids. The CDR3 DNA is TGTGCCAGCAGCTTAGGACTAGCGGGAGGCGCAGAGACCCAGTACTTC. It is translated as CASSLGLAGGAETQYF.

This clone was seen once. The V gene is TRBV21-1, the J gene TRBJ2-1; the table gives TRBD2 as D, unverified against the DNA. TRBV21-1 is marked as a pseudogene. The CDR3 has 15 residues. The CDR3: CASSKGWSSYNEQFF. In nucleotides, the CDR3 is TGTGCCAGCAGCAAAGGTTGGAGCTCCTACAATGAGCAGTTCTTC.

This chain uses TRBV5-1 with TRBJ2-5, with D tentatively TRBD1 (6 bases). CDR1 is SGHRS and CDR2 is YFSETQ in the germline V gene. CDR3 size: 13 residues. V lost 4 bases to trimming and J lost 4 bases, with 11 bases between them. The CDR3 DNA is TGCGCCAGCAGCACTGGGGGCCGAGAGACCCAGTACTTC. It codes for CASSTGGRETQYF.

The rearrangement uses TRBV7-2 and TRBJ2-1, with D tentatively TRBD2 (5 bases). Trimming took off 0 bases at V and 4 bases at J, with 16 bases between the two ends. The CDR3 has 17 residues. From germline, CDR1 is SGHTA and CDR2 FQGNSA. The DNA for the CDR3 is TGTGCCAGCAGCTTAGCCACGGGGAGAAACGAGTACAATGAGCAGTTCTTC. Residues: CASSLATGRNEYNEQFF.

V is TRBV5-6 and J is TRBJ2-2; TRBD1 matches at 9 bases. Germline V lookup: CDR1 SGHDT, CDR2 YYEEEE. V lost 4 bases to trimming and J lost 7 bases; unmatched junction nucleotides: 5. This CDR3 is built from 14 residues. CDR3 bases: TGTGCCAGCAGCGCGGACAGGGGATACGGGGAGCTGTTTTTT. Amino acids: CASSADRGYGELFF.

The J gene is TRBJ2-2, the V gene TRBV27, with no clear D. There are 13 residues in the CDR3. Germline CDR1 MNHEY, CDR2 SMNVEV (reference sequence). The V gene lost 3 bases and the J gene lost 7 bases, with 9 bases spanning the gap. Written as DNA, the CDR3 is TGTGCCAGCAGTTTCGTGGGGTACGGGGAGCTGTTTTTT. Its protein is CASSFVGYGELFF.

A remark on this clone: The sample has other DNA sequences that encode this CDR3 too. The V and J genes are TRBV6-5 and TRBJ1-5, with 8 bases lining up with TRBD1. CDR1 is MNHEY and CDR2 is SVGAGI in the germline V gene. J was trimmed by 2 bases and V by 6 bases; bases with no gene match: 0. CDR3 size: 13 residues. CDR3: CASRGQGNQPQHF. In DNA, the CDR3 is TGTGCCAGCAGGGGACAGGGCAATCAGCCCCAGCATTTT.

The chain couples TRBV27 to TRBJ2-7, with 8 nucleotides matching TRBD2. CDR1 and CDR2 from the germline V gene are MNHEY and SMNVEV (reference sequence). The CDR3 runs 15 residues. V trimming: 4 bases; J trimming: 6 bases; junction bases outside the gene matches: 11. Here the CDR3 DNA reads TGTGCCAGCAGTTATTCCAGCGGGAGTATCTCCGAGCAGTACTTC. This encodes CASSYSSGSISEQYF.